This record covers a single TCR beta chain. One end of the junction is discordant with germline, which a read error may explain. RNA transcripts gave rise to amplified TCR beta CDR3 regions. The study used the HTBI primer set for a first-round RT-PCR of the TCR CDR3. From the multiplex PCR reads, TCRdb called clonotypes with MiXCR, one entry per CDR3 protein. The sample carries 490,000 or so distinct CDR3 sequences, approximately 22% recorded once. These data are taken from a study of T cells in Graves' hyperthyroidism and ophthalmopathy. The V gene's germline CDR1 is DFQATT and CDR2 SNEGSKA (reference sequence). CDR3 length: 14 amino acids.

The sample consisted of blood. The chain carries TRBV20-1 and TRBJ2-3, with D perhaps given as TRBD1 or TRBD2 (5 bases each). The sequence derives from a woman aged 65 to 85 with Graves' ophthalmopathy. The DNA for the CDR3 is TGCAGTGCACTACCCGGGACGAGCACAGATACGCGGTATTTT. Protein: CSALPGTSTDTRYF.